Listed here are 9 T cell receptor beta chains from one sample, sequenced in a study of blood T cells in healthy people across ages. A second PCR, run for 7 to 11 cycles, used a sample-barcoded 5' primer plus a J-beta primer mix. In TCRdb, the 5' RACE reads were re-called with MiXCR into one record per CDR3 protein. The sample includes 600,000 or so distinct CDR3 sequences, about 30% of them seen just once. The sample was blood. Source of these receptors: an elderly woman in good health.

The CDR3 nucleotides are TGCGCCAGCAGCCACCGAGCTCAGACAGAGCAGTTCTTC. It translates to CASSHRAQTEQFF. This chain uses TRBV4-3 with TRBJ2-1, with no clear D. V was shortened by 3 bases and J by 10 bases, with 13 bases between the two germline ends. Germline loops: CDR1 LGHNA, CDR2 YSLEER. This CDR3 spans 13 amino acids.

This clonotype was seen many times. The chain recombines TRBV20-1 with TRBJ2-5, with D uncertain. Looked up from germline, CDR1 is DFQATT and CDR2 is SNEGSKA (reference sequence). V was clipped by 5 bases and J by 5 bases, with 12 bases between them. CDR3 size: 12 residues. Written as DNA, the CDR3 is TGCAGTGCTCTCGATTATCGGGAGACCCAGTACTTC. Residues: CSALDYRETQYF.

The chain has TRBV20-1 and TRBJ1-6; 8 bases are a match to TRBD1. The V segment lost 3 bases and the J segment 10 bases; nucleotides outside the gene matches: 5. This CDR3 comprises 13 residues. Germline CDR1 is DFQATT and CDR2 is SNEGSKA (reference sequence). The CDR3 nucleotides are TGCAGTGCTAGGGCAGGGGGCGAATCACCCCTCCACTTT. It specifies CSARAGGESPLHF.

Only a few counts were recorded for this clonotype. The chain links TRBV25-1 to TRBJ1-5; D is uncertain. Trimming left V 9 bases short and J 2 bases short, with 11 bases between. This CDR3 spans 13 amino acids. Germline CDR1 is MGHDK and CDR2 is SYGVNS. The CDR3 DNA reads TGTGCCAGGGCCGAGACGGGCAATCAGCCCCAGCATTTT. It translates to CARAETGNQPQHF. The full variable domain, its missing parts supplied by reference TRBV25-1 and TRBJ1-5, is EADIYQTPRYLVIGTGKKITLECSQTMGHDKMYWYQQDPGMELHLIHYSYGVNSTEKGDLSSESTVSRIRTEHFPLTLESARPSHTSQYLCARAETGNQPQHFGDGTRLSIL.

In this sample, this clonotype turned up many times. This chain links TRBV20-1 with TRBJ1-2; possible D gene TRBD1, 5 bases. This CDR3 has 18 residues. Germline V gives CDR1 DFQATT, CDR2 SNEGSKA (reference sequence). The V gene lost 0 bases and the J gene lost 1 base, with 21 bases spanning the gap. CDR3 residues: CSARDPGLGDLFNYGYTF. CDR3 in DNA: TGCAGTGCTAGAGACCCGGGACTGGGGGATTTATTTAACTATGGCTACACCTTC.

At least ten counts were recorded for this clonotype. A much larger clone is a single base away; this may be a read error. The chain couples TRBV7-6 to TRBJ2-7; unclear D gene. The germline V and J ends were trimmed by 5 bases and 7 bases, with 24 bases remaining between them. This CDR3 region has 16 residues. The germline gives CDR1 SGHVS, CDR2 FNYEAQ. CDR3 in amino acids: CASSHQSGRPYNEQYF. The CDR3 DNA is TGTGCCAGCAGCCATCAATCCGGCCGGCCCTACAATGAGCAGTACTTC.

The V call is TRBV6-2 or TRBV6-3, the J call TRBJ2-7, with 8 bases aligning to TRBD1. The assigned J gene may be wrong: the sequence end matches TRBJ2-5 better. Per germline, CDR1 MNHEY and CDR2 SVGEGT. The CDR3 spans 15 residues. The chain's CDR3 is CASSPGQGYPETQYF. CDR3 coding DNA: TGTGCCAGCAGTCCCGGACAGGGCTACCCAGAGACCCAGTACTTC.

This clonotype occurred many times. The chain recombines TRBV6-5 with TRBJ2-3; the match to TRBD2 covers 7 bases. The CDR3 length is 13 residues. Trimming at V came to 2 bases and at J to 7 bases, leaving 3 bases not matched to a gene. Germline CDR1 and CDR2: MNHEY and SVGAGI. As DNA, the CDR3 is TGTGCCAGCAGTTACGGGACTACAAATACGCAGTATTTT. It specifies CASSYGTTNTQYF.

The chain employs TRBV9 and TRBJ1-1, with 7 bases fitting TRBD1. This CDR3 comprises 14 residues. The germline CDR1 and CDR2 sequences are SGDLS and YYNGEE. The ends lost 4 bases at V and 3 bases at J; junction bases unmatched: 6. In nucleotides, the CDR3 is TGTGCCAGCAGCACAAGACAGGGAGACACTGAAGCTTTCTTT. Its translation is CASSTRQGDTEAFF.